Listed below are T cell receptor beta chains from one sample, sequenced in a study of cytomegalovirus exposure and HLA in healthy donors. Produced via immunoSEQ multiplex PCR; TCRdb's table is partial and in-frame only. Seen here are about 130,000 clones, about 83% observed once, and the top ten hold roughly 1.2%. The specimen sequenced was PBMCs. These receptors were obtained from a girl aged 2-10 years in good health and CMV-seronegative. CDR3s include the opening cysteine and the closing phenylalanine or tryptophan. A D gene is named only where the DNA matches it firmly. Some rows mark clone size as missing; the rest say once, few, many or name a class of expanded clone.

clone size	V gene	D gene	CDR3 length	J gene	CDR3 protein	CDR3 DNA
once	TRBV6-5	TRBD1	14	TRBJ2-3	CASSTGTDWDTQYF	TGTGCCAGCAGTACCGGGACAGATTGGGATACGCAGTATTTT
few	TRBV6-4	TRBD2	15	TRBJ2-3	CASSEGGMEGDTQYF	TGTGCCAGCAGTGAGGGAGGGATGGAGGGAGATACGCAGTATTTT
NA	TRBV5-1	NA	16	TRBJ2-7	CASSLEGGVGAYEQYF	TGCGCCAGCAGCTTGGAAGGGGGGGTGGGGGCCTACGAGCAGTACTTC
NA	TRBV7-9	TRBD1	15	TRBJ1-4	CASSPRTGKGEKLFF	TGTGCCAGCAGCCCACGGACAGGGAAGGGTGAAAAACTGTTTTTT
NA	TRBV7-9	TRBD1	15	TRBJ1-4	CASSGRQGPNEKLFF	TGTGCCAGCAGCGGAAGACAGGGGCCAAATGAAAAACTGTTTTTT
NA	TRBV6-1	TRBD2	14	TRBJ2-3	CASSGLAGSDTQYF	TGTGCCAGCAGTGGGCTAGCGGGTAGCGATACGCAGTATTTT
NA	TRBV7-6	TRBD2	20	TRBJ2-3	CASSLSQGLAGGTSTDTQYF	TGTGCCAGCAGCTTATCCCAGGGACTAGCGGGGGGTACTAGCACAGATACGCAGTATTTT
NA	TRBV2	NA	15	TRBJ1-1	CASSVAFPQNTEAFF	TGTGCCAGCAGTGTGGCATTCCCGCAGAACACTGAAGCTTTCTTT
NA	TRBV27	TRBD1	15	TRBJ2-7	CASRQDRDSPYEQYF	TGTGCCAGCAGACAGGACAGGGACTCTCCCTACGAGCAGTACTTC
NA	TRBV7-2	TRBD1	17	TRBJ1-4	CASSFRDRGRANEKLFF	TGTGCCAGCAGCTTTAGGGACAGGGGGCGAGCTAATGAAAAACTGTTTTTT
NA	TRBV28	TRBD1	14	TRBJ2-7	CASRLGQGTYEQYF	TGTGCCAGCAGACTCGGACAGGGAACCTACGAGCAGTACTTC
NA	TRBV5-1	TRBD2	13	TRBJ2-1	CASQRESNIEQFF	TGCGCCAGTCAGCGGGAATCAAATATTGAGCAGTTCTTC
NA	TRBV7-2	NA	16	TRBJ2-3	CASSFLEVASTDTQYF	TGTGCCAGCAGCTTCCTGGAAGTAGCTAGCACAGATACGCAGTATTTT
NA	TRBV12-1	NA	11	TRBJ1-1	CASSLPYQAFF	TGTGCCAGCAGCTTACCGTATCAGGCTTTCTTT
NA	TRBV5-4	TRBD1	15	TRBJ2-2	CASSPRTGGTGELFF	TGTGCCAGCAGCCCCCGGACAGGGGGGACCGGGGAGCTGTTTTTT
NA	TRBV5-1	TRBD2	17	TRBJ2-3	CASSLVTSGSLGDTQYF	TGCGCCAGCAGCTTGGTGACTAGCGGGAGTCTGGGAGATACGCAGTATTTT
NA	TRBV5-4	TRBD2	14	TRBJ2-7	CASSLAGGPREQYF	TGTGCCAGCAGTTTAGCGGGAGGGCCTCGTGAGCAGTACTTC
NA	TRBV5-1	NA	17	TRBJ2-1	CASSTADYQDYYNEQFF	TGCGCCAGCAGTACAGCGGACTACCAGGATTACTACAATGAGCAGTTCTTC
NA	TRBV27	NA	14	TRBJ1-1	CASSLQGLGTEAFF	TGTGCCAGCAGTTTACAGGGATTGGGCACTGAAGCTTTCTTT
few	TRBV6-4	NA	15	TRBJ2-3	CASSDRAGSTDTQYF	TGTGCCAGCAGTGACAGGGCGGGAAGCACAGATACGCAGTATTTT
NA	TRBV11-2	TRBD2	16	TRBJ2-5	CASSLDGTSGGETQYF	TGTGCCAGCAGCTTAGACGGGACTAGCGGGGGAGAGACCCAGTACTTC
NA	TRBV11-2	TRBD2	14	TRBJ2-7	CASSLRTRSKEEYF	TGTGCCAGCAGCTTACGGACTAGGAGTAAAGAGGAGTACTTC
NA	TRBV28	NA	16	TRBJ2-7	CASCAISSAGFYEQYF	TGTGCCAGCTGTGCCATATCTAGCGCCGGTTTCTACGAGCAGTACTTC
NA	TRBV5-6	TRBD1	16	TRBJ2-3	CASSLFFGTGGDTQYF	TGTGCCAGCAGCTTGTTTTTCGGGACAGGGGGCGATACGCAGTATTTT
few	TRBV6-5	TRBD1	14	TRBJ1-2	CASSLDRVRYGYTF	TGTGCCAGCAGTCTGGACAGGGTTCGCTATGGCTACACCTTC
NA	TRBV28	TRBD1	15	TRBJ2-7	CASSPTGALVYEQYF	TGTGCCAGCAGTCCTACAGGGGCCCTCGTCTACGAGCAGTACTTC
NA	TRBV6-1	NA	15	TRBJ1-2	CASSVGTGQNYGYTF	TGTGCCAGCAGTGTAGGAACAGGGCAAAACTATGGCTACACCTTC
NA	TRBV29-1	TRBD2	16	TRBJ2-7	CSVLGLVGYLTYEQYF	TGCAGCGTCCTGGGACTAGTCGGGTATCTGACCTACGAGCAGTACTTC
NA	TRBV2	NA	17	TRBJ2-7	CASIRGALYVGSTQQYF	TGTGCCAGCATCAGGGGGGCCCTCTACGTTGGGTCCACGCAGCAGTACTTC
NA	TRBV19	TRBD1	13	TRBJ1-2	CASSPGQGYGYTF	TGTGCCAGTAGTCCGGGACAGGGCTATGGCTACACCTTC
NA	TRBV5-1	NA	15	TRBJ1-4	CASSLFPGVNEKLFF	TGCGCCAGCAGCTTGTTTCCGGGGGTGAATGAAAAACTGTTTTTT
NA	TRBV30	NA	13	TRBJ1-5	CAWSVGGERPQHF	TGTGCCTGGAGTGTAGGGGGGGAGCGGCCCCAGCATTTT
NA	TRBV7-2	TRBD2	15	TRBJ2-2	CASSLSLAGPGELFF	TGTGCCAGCAGCTTGTCACTAGCGGGCCCCGGGGAGCTGTTTTTT
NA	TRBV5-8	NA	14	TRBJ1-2	CASSLASDSYGYTF	TGTGCCAGCAGCTTGGCCTCAGACAGCTATGGCTACACCTTC
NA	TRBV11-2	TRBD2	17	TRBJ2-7	CASSLTTSGSSYYEQYF	TGTGCCAGCAGCTTAACGACTAGCGGGAGCTCATACTACGAGCAGTACTTC
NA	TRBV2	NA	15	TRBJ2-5	CASSVSGTIQETQYF	TGTGCCAGCAGTGTTAGCGGTACCATCCAAGAGACCCAGTACTTC
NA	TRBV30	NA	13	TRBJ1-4	CAWSVLRGEKLFF	TGTGCCTGGAGTGTTCTCAGGGGTGAAAAACTGTTTTTT
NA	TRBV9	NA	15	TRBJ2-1	CASSVALEAYNEQFF	TGTGCCAGCAGCGTAGCCCTTGAGGCCTACAATGAGCAGTTCTTC
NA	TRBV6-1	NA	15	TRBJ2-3	CASSGASESTDTQYF	TGTGCCAGCAGTGGCGCTAGCGAGAGCACAGATACGCAGTATTTT
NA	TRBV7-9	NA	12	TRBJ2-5	CASSPPGETQYF	TGTGCCAGCAGCCCCCCCGGGGAGACCCAGTACTTC
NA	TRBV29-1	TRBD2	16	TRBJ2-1	CSVEGLAGVIYNEQFF	TGCAGCGTTGAGGGACTAGCGGGGGTAATATACAATGAGCAGTTCTTC
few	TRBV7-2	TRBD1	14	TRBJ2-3	CASRETGGGDTQYF	TGTGCCAGCAGGGAAACAGGGGGCGGCGATACGCAGTATTTT
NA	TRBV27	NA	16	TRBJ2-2	CASSFGPGRNTGELFF	TGTGCCAGCAGTTTTGGTCCGGGGAGGAACACCGGGGAGCTGTTTTTT
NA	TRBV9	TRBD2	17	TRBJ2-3	CASSVGLAGRSTDTQYF	TGTGCCAGCAGCGTAGGGCTAGCGGGGCGAAGCACAGATACGCAGTATTTT
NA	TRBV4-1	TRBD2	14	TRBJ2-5	CASSLYGGAETQYF	TGCGCCAGCAGCCTGTACGGGGGGGCGGAGACCCAGTACTTC
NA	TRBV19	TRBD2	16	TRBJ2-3	CASSSRLAGKTDTQYF	TGTGCCAGTAGTTCACGACTAGCGGGAAAGACAGATACGCAGTATTTT